The 12 T cell receptor beta chains reported below all come from one sample, sequenced in a study of shared T cell receptors in the human thymus. TCRdb's table, derived via immunoSEQ multiplex PCR, lists solely in-frame clones and lacks some. The sample shows approximately 730,000 clones, approximately 83% of them seen only once. Another study also made use of these data, one on human thymus T cells.

Sequences were obtained from thymocytes. These receptors came from a girl under two years old with a congenital heart defect.

The V gene is TRBV5-5, the J gene TRBJ1-2; 8 nucleotides line up with TRBD1. Germline V lookup: CDR1 SGHKS, CDR2 YYEKEE (reference sequence). The V segment lost 0 bases and the J segment 12 bases; nucleotides outside the gene matches: 7. CDR3 length equals 13 residues. The CDR3 reads CASSLEAGGQDTF. The CDR3 DNA reads as TGTGCCAGCAGCTTGGAGGCAGGGGGACAGGACACCTTC. Combining the CDR3 with reference TRBV5-5 and TRBJ1-2 gives the whole variable domain DAGVTQSPTHLIKTRGQQVTLRCSPISGHKSVSWYQQVLGQGPQFIFQYYEKEERGRGNFPDRFSARQFPNYSSELNVNALLLGDSALYLCASSLEAGGQDTFGSGTRLTVV.

This chain links TRBV7-2 with TRBJ1-6, with D perhaps matching TRBD1 (5 bases). V was pared by 1 base and J by 0 bases, with 7 bases between. Germline-derived CDR1 and CDR2 are SGHTA and FQGNSA. The CDR3 contains 16 residues. The CDR3 DNA reads as TGTGCCAGCAGCTTAGGACAGAGCTCCTATAATTCACCCCTCCACTTT. Translated: CASSLGQSSYNSPLHF.

The chain employs TRBV27 and TRBJ2-6; 10 bases fit TRBD1. There are 19 residues in the CDR3. V trimming: 5 bases; J trimming: 1 base; junction bases outside the gene matches: 11. CDR1 is MNHEY, CDR2 SMNVEV, per germline (reference sequence). The CDR3 coding sequence is TGTGCCAGCAGTCTGAAGCCGGACAGGGGGTGGTCTGGGGCCAACGTCCTGACTTTC. Translation gives CASSLKPDRGWSGANVLTF.

The rearrangement uses TRBV7-9 and TRBJ1-2; the match to TRBD1 covers 7 bases. The germline CDR1 and CDR2 sequences are SEHNR and FQNEAQ (reference sequence). CDR3 length: 14 amino acids. V gave up 4 bases and J gave up 3 bases; unmatched junction bases: 5. CDR3 amino acids: CASSSRTGYYGYTF. The CDR3 DNA sequence: TGTGCCAGCAGCTCACGGACAGGCTACTATGGCTACACCTTC.

The V gene is TRBV7-2, the J gene TRBJ1-1, with D tentatively TRBD1 (6 bases). This CDR3 is built from 15 residues. Between the trimmed V and J ends, which lost 2 bases and 2 bases, there was a span of 12 bases. Looked up from germline, CDR1 is SGHTA and CDR2 is FQGNSA. In DNA form, the CDR3 reads TGTGCCAGCAGCTTAACTCCGGGACAAAACACTGAAGCTTTCTTT. Amino acid sequence: CASSLTPGQNTEAFF.

The chain recombines TRBV7-8 with TRBJ1-2; D unresolved. This CDR3 has 19 amino acids. Trimming removed 3 bases from V and 9 bases from J, with 32 bases in between. Germline V gene data show CDR1 as SGHVS and CDR2 as FQNEAQ. DNA of the CDR3: TGTGCCAGCAGCTTTCACATATCGCTAGCCGGTGGGTCAGGAACGAGCTACACCTTC. It yields the protein CASSFHISLAGGSGTSYTF.

The genes are TRBV14 and TRBJ1-1; TRBD1 is a possible D gene (5 bases). The CDR3 extends over 15 amino acids. Deletions cut 0 bases from V and 9 bases from J, with 17 bases between. CDR1 SGHDN and CDR2 FVKESK come from the germline V gene. DNA for the CDR3: TGTGCCAGCAGCCAAGATCGAACAGGCCTACACAAAGCTTTCTTT. Amino acids: CASSQDRTGLHKAFF.

In this sample, this clone turned up a few times. CDR3 DNA sequence: TGCGCCAGCAGCCACCGGGTTCGTAGGGTTGGGAGCTCCTATAATTCACCCCTCCACTTT. This translates into CASSHRVRRVGSSYNSPLHF. The V gene is TRBV4-3, the J gene TRBJ1-6; D gene unclear. With 3 bases removed from V and 0 bases from J, the gap between germline ends came to 21 bases. The germline V gene encodes CDR1 LGHNA and CDR2 YSLEER. The CDR3 has 20 amino acids.

The rearrangement uses TRBV12-5 and TRBJ1-1; no definite D call. This CDR3 has 16 amino acids. Germline CDR1 is LGHNT and CDR2 is FRNRAP. Trimming left V 0 bases short and J 5 bases short, with 16 bases between. CDR3 region: CASGLVWEGRETEAFF. DNA for the CDR3: TGTGCTAGTGGTTTGGTATGGGAGGGTAGGGAGACTGAAGCTTTCTTT.

This chain joins TRBV6-5 and TRBJ1-2; a possible D gene is TRBD1 (5 bases). V was shortened by 8 bases and J by 8 bases, with 15 bases between the two germline ends. This CDR3 is 12 amino acids long. CDR1 and CDR2 (germline): MNHEY, SVGAGI. The CDR3 DNA sequence: TGTGCCAGCGGGGAAGCAGGGCGAGGCTACACCTTC. Its protein product is CASGEAGRGYTF.

The chain employs TRBV19 and TRBJ2-1; 7 bases align to TRBD2. V dropped 2 bases and J dropped 8; count of bases not matched to a gene: 9. The V gene's germline CDR1 is LNHDA and CDR2 SQIVND (reference sequence). CDR3 length: 15 residues. CDR3 sequence reads: CASSIRGDPLDEQFF. The DNA for the CDR3 is TGTGCCAGTAGTATACGGGGGGATCCCTTGGATGAGCAGTTCTTC.

V and J are TRBV5-4 and TRBJ1-2; weak D call: TRBD1 (5 bases). V was shortened by 4 bases and J by 3 bases, with 22 bases between the two germline ends. This CDR3 contains 17 residues. The germline V gene has CDR1 SGHNT and CDR2 YYREEE (reference sequence). CDR3 sequence: CASSPREGLVGYYGYTF. CDR3 in DNA: TGTGCCAGCAGCCCCAGGGAGGGCCTGGTTGGGTACTATGGCTACACCTTC.